This T cell receptor beta chain was found in a study of blood T cell repertoires in COVID-19. Whole-study context: Acute and convalescent COVID-19 specimens originated in the United States, Italy and Spain.

Germline lookup yields CDR1 SNHLY and CDR2 FYNNEI. The V end was cut by 0 bases, the J end by 1 base, with 16 bases between. The CDR3 contains 18 residues. This clone was picked up one time. Original processing methods: Estimated nucleated cell counts came from reference gene primer amplification. The protocol was immunoSEQ multiplex PCR, while the TCRdb copy is restricted to in-frame clones and leaves out a portion. V, J and clone size derive from that table, while D and trimming were established from the DNA sequence. Among some 150,000 clones, 84% were seen once, and the ten largest hold 1.5% to 2%. Individuals drawn from around 25 US areas were about 18 to 100 years old. In the 2 weeks before study entry, exposed participants met a COVID-19 case, which was PCR-confirmed or clinician-diagnosed.

The sequence derives from a young woman who had been exposed to COVID-19. The sequencing input was PBMCs or T cells enriched from blood (not recorded which). The chain employs TRBV2 and TRBJ1-5; TRBD1 is a possible D gene (5 bases). CDR3 DNA: TGTGCCAGCAGTGAAGCAACTACCTGGGGGGTAAGCAATCAGCCCCAGCATTTT. It is translated as CASSEATTWGVSNQPQHF.